The clone carrying this T cell receptor beta chain was counted only a few times. Its antigen is unidentified. This record comes from a study of response to subunit inactivated influenza vaccine. Whole-study results and caveats: With each seasonal influenza vaccination, the authors suggested, few new T cells are recruited.

The CDR3 has 18 residues. Germline V gives CDR1 SGHAT, CDR2 FQDESV (reference sequence). The V end was cut by 7 bases, the J end by 0 bases, with 21 bases between. TCRdb fed the RT-PCR reads into MiXCR, producing one record per CDR3 protein. Counted here are more than 200,000 distinct CDR3 sequences, 9% to 15% occurring once; the ten biggest clones make up approximately 8.4%. The chain joins TRBV11-1 to TRBJ2-2; D is ambiguous. The source material was non-naive T cells sorted from PBMCs, sampled roughly 15 days before vaccination. The clonotype comes from a man over 45 who received an inactivated influenza vaccine. In DNA form, the CDR3 reads TGTGCCAGCACCCCCCCCGCCCGGGCACTATCGAACACCGGGGAGCTGTTTTTT. This sequence encodes CASTPPARALSNTGELFF. Based on the CDR3 plus reference TRBV11-1 and TRBJ2-2, the full variable domain is EAEVAQSPRYKITEKSQAVAFWCDPISGHATLYWYRQILGQGPELLVQFQDESVVDDSQLPKDRFSAERLKGVDSTLKIQPAELGDSAMYLCASTPPARALSNTGELFFGEGSRLTVL.